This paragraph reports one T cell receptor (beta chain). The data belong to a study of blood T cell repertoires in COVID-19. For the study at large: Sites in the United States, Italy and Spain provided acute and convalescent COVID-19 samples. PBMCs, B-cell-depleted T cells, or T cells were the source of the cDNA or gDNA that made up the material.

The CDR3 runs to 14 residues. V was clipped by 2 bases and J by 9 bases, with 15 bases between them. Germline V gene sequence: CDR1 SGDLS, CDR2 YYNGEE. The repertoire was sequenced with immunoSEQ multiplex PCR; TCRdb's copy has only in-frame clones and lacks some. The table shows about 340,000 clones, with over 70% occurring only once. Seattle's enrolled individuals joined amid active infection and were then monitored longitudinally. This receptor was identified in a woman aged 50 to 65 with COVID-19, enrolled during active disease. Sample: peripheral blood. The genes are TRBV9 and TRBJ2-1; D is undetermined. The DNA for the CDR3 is TGTGCCAGCAGCGTCAGGCTTGGTCTTAGTGAGCAGTTCTTC. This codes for CASSVRLGLSEQFF.